Included here is one T cell receptor beta chain sequence, with context. As yet, its antigen is unknown. The data belong to a study of beta chain features in type 1 diabetes. Study at large: Patients were similar to healthy donors in age and gender (as well as in cell yields).

In germline, CDR1 is SGHAT, CDR2 FQNNGV. V lost 5 bases, J lost 7 bases, and 14 bases stayed unmatched. The CDR3 contains 17 residues. cDNA synthesis used the whole RNA isolate, giving expressed TCRB sequences. Here immunoSEQ multiplex PCR was the method, and the copy in TCRdb shows in-frame clones only, minus some. The table lists approximately 270,000 clones, 14% of them singletons. Study-level findings and limits: People with Type 1 diabetes carried modestly yet significantly shorter TCRB CDR3s in all four CD4+ subsets.

This receptor was taken from a man under 40 with type 1 diabetes. Material: naive CD4+ T cells from blood. V usage is TRBV11-2 and J usage is TRBJ2-1, with 10 bases matching TRBD2. CDR3 loop: CASSGWGLATVLNEQFF. In DNA, the CDR3 is TGTGCCAGCAGCGGCTGGGGACTAGCGACGGTCCTGAATGAGCAGTTCTTC.